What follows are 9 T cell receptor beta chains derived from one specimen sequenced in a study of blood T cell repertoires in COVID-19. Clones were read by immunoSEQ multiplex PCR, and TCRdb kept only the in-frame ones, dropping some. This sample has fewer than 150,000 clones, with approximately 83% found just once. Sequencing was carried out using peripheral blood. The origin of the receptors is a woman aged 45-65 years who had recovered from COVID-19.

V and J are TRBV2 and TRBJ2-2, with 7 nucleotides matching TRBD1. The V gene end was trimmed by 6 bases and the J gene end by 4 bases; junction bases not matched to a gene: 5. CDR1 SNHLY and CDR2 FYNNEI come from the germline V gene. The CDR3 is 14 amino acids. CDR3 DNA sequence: TGTGCCAGCAGAGGACAGGCCTCCACCGGGGAGCTGTTTTTT. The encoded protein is CASRGQASTGELFF.

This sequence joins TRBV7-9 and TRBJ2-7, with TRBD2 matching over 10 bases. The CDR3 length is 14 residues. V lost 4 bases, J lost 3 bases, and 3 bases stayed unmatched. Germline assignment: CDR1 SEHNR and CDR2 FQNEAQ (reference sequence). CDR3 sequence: CASSSSGSNYEQYF. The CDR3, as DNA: TGTGCCAGCAGCTCTAGCGGGAGTAACTACGAGCAGTACTTC.

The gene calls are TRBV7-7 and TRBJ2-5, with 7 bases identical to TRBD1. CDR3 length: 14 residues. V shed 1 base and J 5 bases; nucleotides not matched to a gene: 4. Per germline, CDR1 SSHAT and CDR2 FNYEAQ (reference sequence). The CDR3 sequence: CASSLGGRGETQYF. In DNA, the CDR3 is TGTGCCAGCAGCTTAGGCGGCAGGGGGGAGACCCAGTACTTC.

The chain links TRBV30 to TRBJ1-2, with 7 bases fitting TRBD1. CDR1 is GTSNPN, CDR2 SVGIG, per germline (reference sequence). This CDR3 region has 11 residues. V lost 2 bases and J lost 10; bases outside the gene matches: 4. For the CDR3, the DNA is TGTGCCTGGAGTACTGGGACAGCCTACACCTTC. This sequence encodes CAWSTGTAYTF. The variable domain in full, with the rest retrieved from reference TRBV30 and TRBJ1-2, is SQTIHQWPATLVQPVGSPLSLECTVEGTSNPNLYWYRQAAGRGLQLLFYSVGIGQISSEVPQNLSASRPQDRQFILSSKKLLLSDSGFYLCAWSTGTAYTFGSGTRLTVV.

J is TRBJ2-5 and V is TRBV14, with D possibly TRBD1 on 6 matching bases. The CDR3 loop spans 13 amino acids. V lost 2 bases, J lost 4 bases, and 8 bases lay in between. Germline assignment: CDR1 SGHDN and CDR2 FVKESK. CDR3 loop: CASSQRTVETQYF. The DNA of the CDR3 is TGTGCCAGCAGCCAAAGGACAGTAGAGACCCAGTACTTC.

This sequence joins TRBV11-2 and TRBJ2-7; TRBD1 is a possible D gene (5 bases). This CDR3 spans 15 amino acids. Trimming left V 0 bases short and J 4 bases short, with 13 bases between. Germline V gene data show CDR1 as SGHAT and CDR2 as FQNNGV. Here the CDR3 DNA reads TGTGCCAGCAGCTTAGACAGGGCGCAACGGTACGAGCAGTACTTC. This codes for CASSLDRAQRYEQYF. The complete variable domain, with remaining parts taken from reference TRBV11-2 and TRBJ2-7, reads EAGVAQSPRYKIIEKRQSVAFWCNPISGHATLYWYQQILGQGPKLLIQFQNNGVVDDSQLPKDRFSAERLKGVDSTLKIQPAKLEDSAVYLCASSLDRAQRYEQYFGPGTRLTVT.

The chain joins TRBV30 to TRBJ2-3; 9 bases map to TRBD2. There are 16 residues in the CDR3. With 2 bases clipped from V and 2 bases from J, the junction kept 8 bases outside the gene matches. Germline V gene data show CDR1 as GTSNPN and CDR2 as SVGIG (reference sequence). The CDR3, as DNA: TGTGCCTGGAGTAGCTGGGCTAGCGGGATCACAGATACGCAGTATTTT. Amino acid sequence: CAWSSWASGITDTQYF. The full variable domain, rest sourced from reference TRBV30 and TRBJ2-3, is SQTIHQWPATLVQPVGSPLSLECTVEGTSNPNLYWYRQAAGRGLQLLFYSVGIGQISSEVPQNLSASRPQDRQFILSSKKLLLSDSGFYLCAWSSWASGITDTQYFGPGTRLTVL.

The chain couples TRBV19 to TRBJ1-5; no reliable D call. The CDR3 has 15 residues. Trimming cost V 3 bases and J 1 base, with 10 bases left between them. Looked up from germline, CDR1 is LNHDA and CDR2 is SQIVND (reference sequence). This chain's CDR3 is CASSIVHRSNQPQHF. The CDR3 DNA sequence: TGTGCCAGTAGTATTGTACACAGAAGCAATCAGCCCCAGCATTTT.

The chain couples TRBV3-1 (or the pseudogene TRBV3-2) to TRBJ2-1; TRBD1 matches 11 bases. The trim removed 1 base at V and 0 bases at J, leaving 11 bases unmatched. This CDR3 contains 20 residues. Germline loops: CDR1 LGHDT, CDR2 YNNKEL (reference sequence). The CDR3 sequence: CASSQGTGGISGSSYNEQFF. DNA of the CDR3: TGTGCCAGCAGCCAAGGGACAGGGGGCATTAGCGGGAGCTCCTACAATGAGCAGTTCTTC.